The sequence of this TCR beta chain was determined in a study of OX40 agonist ivuxolimab in advanced cancers. Background for the entire study: Ivuxolimab, which targeted the costimulatory receptor OX40 (CD134), was an agonistic, fully human IgG2 monoclonal antibody. The monotherapy dose-escalation portion (N of about 47 patients) of the phase I ivuxolimab trial is reported in the paper. Partial responses occurred in three dose-escalation patients: two with cutaneous melanoma and one with hepatocellular carcinoma. The purpose of peripheral TCRbeta sequencing was to test whether ivuxolimab changed TCR sequence diversity and led to clonal T-cell expansion. Intravenous ivuxolimab was administered to patients every 2 weeks at six dose levels: 0.01, 0.1, 0.3, 1.5, 3 and 10 mg/kg. Prior anti-PD-1, anti-PD-L1 or anti-CTLA-4 therapy was permitted, and approximately 39% of dose-escalation patients had received checkpoint inhibitors. In the dose-escalation cohort, roughly 80% of patients were male, and the mean age was roughly 60 years, with a range of roughly 23 to 85. Among the approximately 50 dose-escalation patients, around 19 had hepatocellular carcinoma, approximately 15 melanoma, 9 renal cell carcinoma and 9 head and neck cancer.

To sequence the TCRbeta CDR3 region, genomic DNA was isolated from the sorted cells. TCRbeta CDR3 regions were sequenced using the immunoSEQ Assay. TCRdb holds this immuneACCESS table with in-frame rearrangements only. Some clones are missing; in checked studies, unresolved V genes explain under half, and the rest has no known cause. For this sample there are around 66,000 clones; roughly 80% appear just once. Roughly 6.8% of the sample lies in the top ten. Counted from cysteine to phenylalanine, this CDR3 has 15 amino acids. Only CDR3 DNA is held: 45 bases, read in frame from base 1. V trim: 5 bases; J trim: 9 bases; unmatched bases: 8. CDR1 and CDR2 are drawn from the germline V gene: SGHTA, FQGNSA. Patients with autoimmune disease history or receiving systemic immunosuppression were excluded from the trial. Peripheral blood for TCR sequencing was collected from all dose cohorts at baseline, on cycle 4 day 1, and on cycle 7 day 1. The samples were taken from a phase I, first-in-human, multicenter, open-label dose-escalation trial of ivuxolimab. Adults with locally advanced or metastatic melanoma, renal cell carcinoma, hepatocellular carcinoma or head and neck squamous cell carcinoma were enrolled in the trial. Before TCR sequencing, CD4+ and CD8+ T cells were separately sorted from peripheral blood.

Study-level results and caveats: Clonal expansion of both CD4+ and CD8+ blood T cells was observed from baseline to week 6 at doses 0.1 to 3.0 mg/kg. In the 0.1-3.0 mg/kg groups, partial responders were among the patients with the lowest normalized peripheral clonal expansion, particularly in CD8+ T cells. Antigen specificity was not determined for the clonally expanded peripheral T cells. On average, CD8+ T cells showed more expanded clones than CD4+ T cells after ivuxolimab. Low levels of normalized T-cell clonal expansion were also seen in some patients who did not respond.

In its sample, this clone was seen a few times. No antigen is known for it. Base quality data are lacking; no much larger clone is found one base away. The chain was built from TRBV7-2 and TRBJ1-6, with 9 middle bases fitting TRBD1. This clonotype was sampled from an adult with an advanced solid tumor such as melanoma, head and neck, liver or kidney cancer. This sample comprised CD4+ or CD8+ T cells sorted from blood, obtained in a trial of the OX40 agonist ivuxolimab. DNA sequence: TGTGCCAGCAGCAACCCCGGGACAGGGTTTTCACCCCTCCACTTT. This encodes CASSNPGTGFSPLHF.